The entry below describes one T cell receptor beta chain. The antigen this receptor binds is unknown. No base quality values were provided; no much bigger clone lies one nucleotide off. This entry comes from a study of T cells after posttransplantation cyclophosphamide (dated by TCRdb to the mid-2010s). Regarding the complete study: Using TRB sequencing, the study followed how the T cell repertoire rebuilt after myeloablative bone marrow transplantation with posttransplantation cyclophosphamide given as GVHD prophylaxis. Samples from approximately 37 PTCy-treated patients, along with samples from 16 of their related bone marrow donors, underwent antigen receptor sequencing. TRB sequencing was performed on blood from all 35 or so PTCy patients with 1-year posttransplant specimens. In 3 patients, up to roughly 3 additional blood samples taken between 2 and 5.2 years after transplant also underwent TRB sequencing, as did pretransplant blood from 4 patients. Because TRA and TRB clonality were tightly correlated in 9 samples, subsequent TCR analyses were focused on TRB only. Public TRB sequences were compared against a database of over 3,500 sequences linked to responses to pathogens, tumor antigens, self-antigens and alloantigens. What the authors observed across the whole study: Across the roughly 48 patients, TRB clonality was highly associated with recipient CMV seropositivity and CMV reactivation, and diversity with PTCy was similar to that in the CNI/methotrexate controls. Donor-recipient similarity was low at 1-2 months but increased during the first year, and donor CD8+ memory clones often dominated later blood repertoires. The TRB repertoires of T cells infiltrating skin or the GI tract showed only limited overlap with the TRB repertoires found in blood.

The intended sense of this specimen's treatment or condition label: high-dose cyclophosphamide on days +3 and +4 as single-agent GVHD prophylaxis. PTCy patients received busulfan and fludarabine conditioning, a related or unrelated marrow graft, and cyclophosphamide on days +3 and +4. The PTCy-treated patients were enrolled in a prospective multi-institutional clinical trial. Mononuclear cells from peripheral blood and bone marrow were separated by Ficoll-Hypaque density centrifugation and then cryopreserved. The CDR3 runs 14 residues from the cysteine to the phenylalanine. Only the CDR3 region is kept as DNA, spanning 42 bases read in frame from base 1. CDR1 and CDR2, per the germline V gene (reference sequence), are SGHNT and YYREEE. The junction carries 9 bases between V and J, which are trimmed by 2 bases and 1 base respectively. TRB sequencing was run on genomic DNA with either the immunoSEQ assay at survey resolution or the hsTCRB kit. Concerning the study's data processing: The immunoSEQ software handled the initial read processing, while the LymphoSeq R package was used for the repertoire analyses. Clonality was computed as 1 minus normalized Shannon entropy, and a Gini coefficient was also calculated for each TRB dataset. To infer phenotypes in unsorted samples, TRB sequences from sorted subsets of the recipient or donor were mapped onto the unsorted samples of the same recipient. TCRdb obtained this table from immuneACCESS and retained in-frame rearrangements with V and J assigned. These tables miss some clones; where compared with another copy, unresolved V genes account for less than half of the shortfall, and the remainder is unexplained. The D gene and trimming were derived from the DNA, and the V and J assignments and clone size from that table. The table for this sample lists several thousand clones; roughly 77% of them were counted only once. About 22% of the sample is held by the ten biggest clonotypes.

The specimen was PBMCs, collected less than 1,500 days after allogeneic stem cell transplant with posttransplant cyclophosphamide. Recombination joined TRBV5-4 with TRBJ1-1; the D gene lacks a confident call. The sequence derives from a male patient aged 25-45 years who received an allogeneic stem cell transplant from a related donor, was CMV-positive, and had acute GVHD only. Following a transplant, some T cells may be graft donor cells, not patient cells. The CDR3 region: CASSFGLGNTEAFF. Read as DNA, the sequence is TGTGCCAGCAGCTTTGGACTCGGGAACACTGAAGCTTTCTTT.